The clone carrying this T cell receptor beta chain was counted many times. The source of the sample is a study of neurological immune-mediated disorders. As for time point: longitudinal time-point 3. PBMCs stored at -80 C, numbering 2 million, were the origin of the unsorted libraries. 5'RACE with 10-nucleotide random UMIs produced the cDNA. The authors obtained over 200 million TCR-beta sequences from 15-18 subjects per sequencing run. TCRdb called the 5' RACE reads again in MiXCR, with one record for every CDR3 protein. The table includes around 53,000 distinct CDR3 sequences, 8% to 9% detected once. The CDR3 covers 14 residues. Germline V gene data show CDR1 as SGHKS and CDR2 as YYEKEE (reference sequence). Trimming took 5 bases from V and 6 from J, leaving 15 bases between them.

Sequencing input: PBMCs. The sequence came from a woman aged 40 to 50 in good health. V usage is TRBV5-5 and J usage is TRBJ1-5, with D tentatively TRBD1 (5 bases). CDR3 nucleotides: TGTGCCAGCAGAATGGTGGAGGGGTCTCAGCCCCAGCATTTT. Translating gives CASRMVEGSQPQHF.